This entry is about one TCR beta chain. Its antigen remains unidentified. Base qualities are not provided; no much larger clone lies one nucleotide away. These data come from a study of blood T cell repertoires in COVID-19 (dated by TCRdb to 2020 to 2022). Regarding the complete study: The collaborator samples originated in the United States, Italy and Spain and spanned the acute and convalescent phases of COVID-19. The material from the prospective study consisted of cDNA or gDNA derived from T cells, B-cell-depleted T cells, or PBMCs. Deeply sampled blood TCRbeta repertoires from subjects exposed to, actively infected with, or recovered from COVID-19 were included in the dataset. The repertoires were released in a freely available public database intended as a resource for research on the immune response to SARS-CoV-2. The samples were drawn from two sources: the first 160 participants of the ongoing ImmuneRACE study, and 1,000 to 1,500 subjects contributed by 6 global collaborators. The sample metadata nearly always contained a de-identified subject ID, COVID-19 status, age in years and sex. Where available, HLA class I and class II types were taken from metadata supplied by the sample provider and were not determined by assay-based typing.

In Seattle, one collaborating source enrolled patients while the infection was active and tracked those patients longitudinally over the course of disease. The collaborating institutions used their own protocols to collect whole blood in K2EDTA tubes. For TCRbeta analysis, collaborators shipped samples in one of three forms: frozen whole blood, isolated PBMCs, or DNA extracted from either of those sample types. TCRbeta CDR3 regions were amplified from genomic DNA by means of the immunoSEQ Assay, a bias-controlled multiplex PCR. In the source study's methods: Nucleated cell counts per sample were estimated from amplification of reference gene primers within the assay. Sequence reads were collapsed and filtered to measure the absolute abundance of every unique TCRbeta CDR3 rearrangement. Productive Simpson clonality was computed per sample as the square root of Simpson's diversity index over productive rearrangements. TCRdb re-hosts the immuneACCESS table, in-frame sequences only. Its copies lack some clones; in the studies checked, an unresolved V gene accounts for under half of them, and the cause for the rest is not known. That table supplies the V and J calls and clone size; D and trimming were determined from the DNA. Recorded for this sample are about 170,000 clones; approximately 91% of them occurred a single time. The ten biggest clones cover 4.5% to 5% of the sample.

The investigation overall reported the following: The amount of clinical and demographic metadata varied by source and participant and was provided uncurated.

Sequences MDHEN (CDR1) and SYDVKM (CDR2) are obtained from the germline V gene. Between the V and J ends, shortened by 7 bases and 2 bases respectively, the junction contains 14 bases. The CDR3 measures 15 amino acids from cysteine to phenylalanine. This entry keeps only the CDR3 DNA: 45 bases, framed from base 1. The receptor's source is a man aged 18 to 29 with COVID-19, enrolled during active disease. The sequence is built from TRBV28 and TRBJ2-2; tentative D gene TRBD1, with 6 bases matching. The sequenced sample was peripheral blood. The bases are TGTGCCAGCAACTATCCGGGACAAAACACCGGGGAGCTGTTTTTT. It is translated as CASNYPGQNTGELFF. The full variable domain, completed from the reference TRBV28 and TRBJ2-2 proteins outside the CDR3, reads DVKVTQSSRYLVKRTGEKVFLECVQDMDHENMFWYRQDPGLGLRLIYFSYDVKMKEKGDIPEGYSVSREKKERFSLILESASTNQTSMYLCASNYPGQNTGELFFGEGSRLTVL.